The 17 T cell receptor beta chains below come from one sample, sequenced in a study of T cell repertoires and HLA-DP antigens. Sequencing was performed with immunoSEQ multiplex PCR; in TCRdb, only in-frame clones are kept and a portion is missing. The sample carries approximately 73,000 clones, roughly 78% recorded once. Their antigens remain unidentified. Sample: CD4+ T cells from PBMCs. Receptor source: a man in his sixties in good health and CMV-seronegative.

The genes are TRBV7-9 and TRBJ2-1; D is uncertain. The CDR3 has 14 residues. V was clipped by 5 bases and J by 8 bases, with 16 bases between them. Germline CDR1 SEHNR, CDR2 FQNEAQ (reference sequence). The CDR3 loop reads CASSKPGLSDEQFF. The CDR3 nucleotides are TGTGCCAGCAGCAAGCCCGGCTTGTCCGATGAGCAGTTCTTC. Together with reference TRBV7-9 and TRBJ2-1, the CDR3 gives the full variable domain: DTGVSQNPRHKITKRGQNVTFRCDPISEHNRLYWYRQTLGQGPEFLTYFQNEAQLEKSRLLSDRFSAERPKGSFSTLEIQRTEQGDSAMYLCASSKPGLSDEQFFGPGTRLTVL.

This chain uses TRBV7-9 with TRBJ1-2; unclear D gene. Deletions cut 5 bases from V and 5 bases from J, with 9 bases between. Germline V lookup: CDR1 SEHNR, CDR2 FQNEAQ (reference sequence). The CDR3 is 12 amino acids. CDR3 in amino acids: CASSMNTYGYTF. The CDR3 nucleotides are TGTGCCAGCAGCATGAACACGTATGGCTACACCTTC.

CDR3 protein: CASRASGGNTEAFF. The CDR3 nucleotides read TGTGCCAGCAGGGCCAGCGGGGGCAACACTGAAGCTTTCTTT. The chain employs TRBV2 and TRBJ1-1; D possibly corresponds to TRBD1 (6 bases). V was pared by 6 bases and J by 2 bases, with 13 bases between. This CDR3 comprises 14 residues. Germline lookup yields CDR1 SNHLY and CDR2 FYNNEI.

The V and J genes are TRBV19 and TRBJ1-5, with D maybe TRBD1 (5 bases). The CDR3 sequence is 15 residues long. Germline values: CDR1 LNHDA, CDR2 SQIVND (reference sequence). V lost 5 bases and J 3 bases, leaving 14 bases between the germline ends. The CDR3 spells CASSYQGEVNQPQHF. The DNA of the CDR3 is TGTGCCAGTAGTTACCAAGGGGAAGTCAATCAGCCCCAGCATTTT. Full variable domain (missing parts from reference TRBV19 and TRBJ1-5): DGGITQSPKYLFRKEGQNVTLSCEQNLNHDAMYWYRQDPGQGLRLIYYSQIVNDFQKGDIAEGYSVSREKKESFPLTVTSAQKNPTAFYLCASSYQGEVNQPQHFGDGTRLSIL.

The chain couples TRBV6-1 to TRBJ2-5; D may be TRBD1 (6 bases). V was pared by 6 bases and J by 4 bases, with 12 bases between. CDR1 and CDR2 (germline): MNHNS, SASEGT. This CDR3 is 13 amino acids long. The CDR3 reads CASRAIGGETQYF. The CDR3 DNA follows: TGTGCCAGCAGGGCCATAGGGGGAGAGACCCAGTACTTC.

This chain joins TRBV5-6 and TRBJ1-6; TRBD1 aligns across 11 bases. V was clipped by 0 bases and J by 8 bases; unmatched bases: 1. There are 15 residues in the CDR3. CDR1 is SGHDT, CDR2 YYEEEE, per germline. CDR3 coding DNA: TGTGCCAGCAGCTTGGGGACAGGGGGCTATTCACCCCTCCACTTT. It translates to CASSLGTGGYSPLHF. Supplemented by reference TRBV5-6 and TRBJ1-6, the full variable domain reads DAGVTQSPTHLIKTRGQQVTLRCSPKSGHDTVSWYQQALGQGPQFIFQYYEEEERQRGNFPDRFSGHQFPNYSSELNVNALLLGDSALYLCASSLGTGGYSPLHFGNGTRLTVT.

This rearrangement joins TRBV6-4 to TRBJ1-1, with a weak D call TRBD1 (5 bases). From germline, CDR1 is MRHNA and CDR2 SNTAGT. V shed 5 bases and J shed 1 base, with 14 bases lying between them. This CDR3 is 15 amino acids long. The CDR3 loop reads CASSPSPGRNTEAFF. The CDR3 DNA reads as TGTGCCAGCAGTCCCTCTCCGGGGCGGAACACTGAAGCTTTCTTT.

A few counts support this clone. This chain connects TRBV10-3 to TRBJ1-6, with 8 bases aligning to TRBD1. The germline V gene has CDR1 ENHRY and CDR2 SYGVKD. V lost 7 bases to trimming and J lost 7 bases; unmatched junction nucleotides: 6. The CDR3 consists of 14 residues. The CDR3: CAIMSGTGNSPLHF. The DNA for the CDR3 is TGTGCCATCATGAGCGGGACAGGCAATTCACCCCTCCACTTT.

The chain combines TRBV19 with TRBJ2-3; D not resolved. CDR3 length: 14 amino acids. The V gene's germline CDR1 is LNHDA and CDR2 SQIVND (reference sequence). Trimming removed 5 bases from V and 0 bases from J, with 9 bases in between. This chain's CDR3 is CASSSQSSTDTQYF. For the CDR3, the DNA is TGTGCCAGTAGTTCTCAGAGTAGCACAGATACGCAGTATTTT.

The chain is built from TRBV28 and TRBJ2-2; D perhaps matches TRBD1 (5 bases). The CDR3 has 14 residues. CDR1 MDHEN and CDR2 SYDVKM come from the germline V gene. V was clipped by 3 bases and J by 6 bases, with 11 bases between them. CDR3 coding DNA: TGTGCCAGCAGTTTCAGGGCCCACGCCGGGGAGCTGTTTTTT. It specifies CASSFRAHAGELFF.

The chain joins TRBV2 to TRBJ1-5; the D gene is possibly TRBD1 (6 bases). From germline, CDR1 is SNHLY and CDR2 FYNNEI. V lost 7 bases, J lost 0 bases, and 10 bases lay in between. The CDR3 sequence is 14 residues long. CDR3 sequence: CASTRQDSNQPQHF. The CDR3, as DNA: TGTGCCAGCACCCGACAGGATAGCAATCAGCCCCAGCATTTT.

The CDR3 DNA reads as TGCGCCAGCAGCCAAGATAGGGGGTCTCACGAGCAGTACTTC. Its translation: CASSQDRGSHEQYF. V usage is TRBV4-3 and J usage is TRBJ2-7; weak D call: TRBD1 (6 bases). The CDR3 totals 14 residues. Germline values: CDR1 LGHNA, CDR2 YSLEER. V dropped 0 bases and J dropped 5 bases, with 11 bases sitting between them.

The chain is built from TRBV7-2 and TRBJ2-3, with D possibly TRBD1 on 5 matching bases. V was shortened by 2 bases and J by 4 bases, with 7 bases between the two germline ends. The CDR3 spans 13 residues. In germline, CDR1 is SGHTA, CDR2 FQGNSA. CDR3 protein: CASSLQGSDTQYF. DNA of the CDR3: TGTGCCAGCAGCTTACAGGGTTCAGATACGCAGTATTTT.

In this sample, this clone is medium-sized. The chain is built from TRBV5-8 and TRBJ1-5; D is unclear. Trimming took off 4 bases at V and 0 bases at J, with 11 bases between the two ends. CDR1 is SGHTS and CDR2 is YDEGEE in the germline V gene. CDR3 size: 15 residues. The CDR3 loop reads CASSRLPNSNQPQHF. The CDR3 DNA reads TGTGCCAGCAGCCGTCTCCCAAATAGCAATCAGCCCCAGCATTTT. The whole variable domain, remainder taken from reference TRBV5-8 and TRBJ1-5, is EAGVTQSPTHLIKTRGQQATLRCSPISGHTSVYWYQQALGLGLQFLLWYDEGEERNRGNFPPRFSGRQFPNYSSELNVNALELEDSALYLCASSRLPNSNQPQHFGDGTRLSIL.

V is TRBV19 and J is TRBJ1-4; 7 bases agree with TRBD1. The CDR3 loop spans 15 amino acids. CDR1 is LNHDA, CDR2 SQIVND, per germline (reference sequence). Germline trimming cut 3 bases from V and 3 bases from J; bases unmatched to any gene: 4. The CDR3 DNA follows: TGTGCCAGTAGTATCTTCCAGGGGGCTAATGAAAAACTGTTTTTT. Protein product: CASSIFQGANEKLFF.

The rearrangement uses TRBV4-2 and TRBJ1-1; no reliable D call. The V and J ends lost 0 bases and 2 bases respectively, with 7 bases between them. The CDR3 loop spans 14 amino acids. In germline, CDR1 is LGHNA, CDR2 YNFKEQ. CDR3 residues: CASSQEPTNTEAFF. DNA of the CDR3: TGTGCCAGCAGCCAAGAACCGACCAACACTGAAGCTTTCTTT.

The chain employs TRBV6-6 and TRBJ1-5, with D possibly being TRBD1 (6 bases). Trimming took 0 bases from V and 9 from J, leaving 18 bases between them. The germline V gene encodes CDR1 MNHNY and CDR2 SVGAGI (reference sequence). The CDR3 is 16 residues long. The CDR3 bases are TGTGCCAGCAGTTACTCGAGTCCCCCAGGGGTATGGCCCCAGCATTTT. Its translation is CASSYSSPPGVWPQHF.